One T cell receptor beta chain is described in this entry. The CDR3 covers 15 residues. J was trimmed by 7 bases and V by 10 bases; bases with no gene match: 13. Germline CDR1 ENHRY, CDR2 SYGVKD. This entry comes from a study of PD-L1 blockade in urothelial cancer. Study-level background: Earlier, patients had received 0 to 3 chemotherapy regimens. Timepoints chosen for blood analysis were 3 weeks (second dose) and 6 weeks after treatment start.

Time point denoted: peripheral blood 6 weeks after treatment start. Libraries were prepared by immunoSEQ multiplex PCR; TCRdb keeps only in-frame clonotypes and omits some of them. Counted here are 35,000 to 45,000 clones, roughly nine tenths occurring once; the ten biggest clones make up about 7.9%. The chain has TRBV10-3 and TRBJ1-2, with 12 bases aligning to TRBD1. The sample was PBMCs, taken around atezolizumab (anti-PD-L1) treatment. This sequence was found in a man in his 70s with urothelial cancer. The CDR3 DNA follows: TGTGCCACCCAGGCGGGACAGGGGGCGCAGGGTGGCTACACCTTC. This encodes CATQAGQGAQGGYTF.